This T cell receptor gamma chain was retrieved from a study of γδ T cells in repeated Plasmodium falciparum infection. As for the study in general: Four controlled malaria infections with P. falciparum NF54 spanned less than 850 days.

TCRdb reanalysed the multiplex PCR reads with CATT. Among about 15,000 gamma-chain clones listed, around 1.6% were seen once. Findings and caveats of the study: Many TCRgamma sequences overlapped between individuals in stable Vgamma9/Vdelta2+ repertoires. Compared with Australian children, Malian Vdelta2-negative repertoires seemed more clonal, less diverse, less shared.

Vgamma9/Vdelta2+ and Vdelta2-negative gammadelta T cells were flow-sorted from PBMC for bulk sequencing. This clone has at least ten counts. Its cognate antigen is unknown. A single base is all that separates this from a far larger clone, so a read error is likely. The CDR3 runs to 18 residues. The germline V gene has CDR1 GITISATS and CDR2 ISYDGTV (reference sequence). The sequenced sample was gamma-delta T cells from blood. This sequence joins TRGV9 and TRGJP. The receptor's source is a pool of human donors (malaria-infected and uninfected, not separated). The DNA of the CDR3 is TGTGCCTTGTGGCAGGTGGGCCGGCAAGAGTTGGGCAAAAAAATCAAGGTATTT. It yields the protein CALWQVGRQELGKKIKVF.